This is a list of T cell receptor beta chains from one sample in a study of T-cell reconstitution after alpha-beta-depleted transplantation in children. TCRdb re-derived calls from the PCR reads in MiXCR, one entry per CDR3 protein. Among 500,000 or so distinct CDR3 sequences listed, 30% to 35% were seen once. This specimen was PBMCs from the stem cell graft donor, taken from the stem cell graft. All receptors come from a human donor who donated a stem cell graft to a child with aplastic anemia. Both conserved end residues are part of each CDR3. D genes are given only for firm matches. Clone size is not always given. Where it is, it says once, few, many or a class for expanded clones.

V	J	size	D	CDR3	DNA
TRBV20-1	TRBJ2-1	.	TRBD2	CSASIGSGSASNEQFF	TGCAGTGCTAGTATAGGTAGCGGGAGTGCCTCCAATGAGCAGTTCTTC
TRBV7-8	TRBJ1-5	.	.	CASSLANWAGRDSNQPQHF	TGTGCCAGCAGCTTAGCGAATTGGGCAGGGAGAGATAGCAATCAGCCCCAGCATTTT
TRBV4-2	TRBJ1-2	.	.	CASSQDWLSGGYTF	TGTGCCAGCAGCCAAGATTGGTTAAGCGGAGGCTACACCTTC
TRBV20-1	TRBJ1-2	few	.	CSASPRGRYGYTF	TGCAGTGCTAGCCCGCGGGGCCGCTATGGCTACACCTTC
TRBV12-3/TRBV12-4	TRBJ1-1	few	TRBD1	CASTRQGFPTEAFF	TGTGCCAGCACAAGACAGGGTTTCCCCACTGAAGCTTTCTTT
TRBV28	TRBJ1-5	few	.	CASRGNQPQHF	TGTGCCAGCAGGGGAAATCAGCCCCAGCATTTT
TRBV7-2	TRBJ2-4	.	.	CASSLAGPSAKNIQYF	TGTGCCAGCAGCTTAGCAGGGCCAAGTGCCAAAAACATTCAGTACTTC
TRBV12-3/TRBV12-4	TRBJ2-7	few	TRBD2	CASSPDRTSSLYEQYF	TGTGCCAGCAGTCCGGACCGGACTAGCTCTCTCTACGAGCAGTACTTC
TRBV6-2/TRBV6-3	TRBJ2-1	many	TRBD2	CASGRGSFNNEQFF	TGTGCCAGCGGGCGCGGGAGCTTTAACAATGAGCAGTTCTTC
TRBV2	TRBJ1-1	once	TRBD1	CASSQDRVLGEAFF	TGTGCCAGCAGTCAAGACAGGGTGCTCGGTGAAGCTTTCTTT
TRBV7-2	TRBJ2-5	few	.	CASSLEGGTRGTQYF	TGTGCCAGCAGCTTAGAAGGGGGTACTAGGGGGACCCAGTACTTC
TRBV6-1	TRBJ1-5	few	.	CASSDTRDGNQPQHF	TGTGCCAGCAGTGATACCAGGGACGGCAATCAGCCCCAGCATTTT
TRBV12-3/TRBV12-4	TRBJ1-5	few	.	CASSLRANQPQHF	TGTGCCAGCAGTTTACGGGCGAATCAGCCCCAGCATTTT
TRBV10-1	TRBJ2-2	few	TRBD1	CASTKNRGNTGELFF	TGCGCCAGCACCAAAAACAGGGGGAACACCGGGGAGCTGTTTTTT
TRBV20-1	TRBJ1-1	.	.	CSAGGRLNTEAFF	TGCAGTGCTGGGGGACGGCTGAACACTGAAGCTTTCTTT
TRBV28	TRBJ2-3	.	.	CASSFQVGGTDTQYF	TGTGCCAGCAGTTTCCAAGTAGGTGGCACAGATACGCAGTATTTT
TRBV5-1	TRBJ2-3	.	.	CASSLAGRFPTDTQYF	TGCGCCAGCAGCTTGGCCGGTCGATTCCCTACAGATACGCAGTATTTT
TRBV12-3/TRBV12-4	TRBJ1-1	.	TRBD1	CASSSRTGGASEAFF	TGTGCCAGCAGTTCCCGGACAGGGGGCGCTTCTGAAGCTTTCTTT
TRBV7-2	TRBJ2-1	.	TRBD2	CASSPTGLAISYNEQFF	TGTGCCAGCAGCCCAACGGGACTAGCGATCTCCTACAATGAGCAGTTCTTC
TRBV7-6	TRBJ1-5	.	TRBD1	CASSLADRTHQPQHF	TGTGCCAGCAGCTTAGCGGACAGGACTCATCAGCCCCAGCATTTT
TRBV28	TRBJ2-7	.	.	CASSFRSYEQYF	TGTGCCAGCAGTTTTCGCAGCTACGAGCAGTACTTC
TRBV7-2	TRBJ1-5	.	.	CASSLVGTGTSNQPQHF	TGTGCCAGCAGCTTAGTGGGTACAGGGACTAGCAATCAGCCCCAGCATTTT
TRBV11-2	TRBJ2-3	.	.	CASSLAPGATDTQYF	TGTGCCAGCAGCTTAGCCCCCGGGGCCACAGATACGCAGTATTTT
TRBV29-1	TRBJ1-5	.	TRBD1	CSVATGDPNQPQHF	TGCAGCGTTGCGACAGGGGACCCCAATCAGCCCCAGCATTTT
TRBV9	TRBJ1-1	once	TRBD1	CASSVRGGGQGNTEAFF	TGTGCCAGCAGCGTAAGAGGGGGGGGACAGGGGAACACTGAAGCTTTCTTT
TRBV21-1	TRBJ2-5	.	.	CASSKVEKETQYF	TGTGCCAGCAGCAAAGTAGAAAAAGAGACCCAGTACTTC
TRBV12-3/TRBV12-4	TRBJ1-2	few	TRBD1	CASSPQGAVGYGYTF	TGTGCCAGCAGCCCACAGGGGGCGGTTGGCTATGGCTACACCTTC
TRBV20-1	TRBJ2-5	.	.	CSARPTRLPKQTQYF	TGCAGTGCTAGACCCACCAGACTACCGAAGCAGACCCAGTACTTC
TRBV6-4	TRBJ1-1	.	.	CASSPSSENTEAFF	TGTGCCAGCAGTCCATCGTCCGAGAACACTGAAGCTTTCTTT
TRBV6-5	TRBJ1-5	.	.	CASSYGRGRGGNQPQHF	TGTGCCAGCAGTTACGGCAGGGGTCGAGGCGGCAATCAGCCCCAGCATTTT
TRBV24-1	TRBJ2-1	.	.	CATSGGGAQSNKQFF	TGTGCCACCAGTGGGGGGGGGGCGCAAAGCAATAAGCAGTTCTTC
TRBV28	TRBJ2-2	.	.	CASSPHGELFF	TGTGCCAGCAGTCCCCACGGGGAGCTGTTTTTT
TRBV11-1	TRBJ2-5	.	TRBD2	CASNLGSGSLQETQYF	TGTGCCAGCAACTTAGGGAGCGGGAGCCTCCAGGAGACCCAGTACTTC
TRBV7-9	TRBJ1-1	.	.	CASSKIGGNTEAFF	TGTGCCAGCAGCAAAATCGGGGGGAACACTGAAGCTTTCTTT
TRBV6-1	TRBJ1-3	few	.	CASSLDYSGNTIYF	TGTGCCAGCAGTCTAGATTACTCTGGAAACACCATATATTTT
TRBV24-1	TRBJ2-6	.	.	CATSDARDPNVLTF	TGTGCCACCAGTGACGCCCGGGACCCCAACGTCCTGACTTTC
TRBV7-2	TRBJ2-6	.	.	CASSSRGGSGANGLTF	TGTGCCAGCAGCTCGAGGGGTGGCTCTGGGGCCAACGGCCTGACTTTC
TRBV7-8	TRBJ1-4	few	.	CASKGRGTGEKLFF	TGTGCCAGCAAGGGGAGAGGGACGGGTGAAAAACTGTTTTTT
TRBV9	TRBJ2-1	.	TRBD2	CASSPRLAGWNEQFF	TGTGCCAGCAGCCCCCGACTAGCGGGATGGAATGAGCAGTTCTTC
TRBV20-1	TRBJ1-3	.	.	CSASRGFVNTIYF	TGCAGTGCTAGCCGGGGGTTCGTAAACACCATATATTTT
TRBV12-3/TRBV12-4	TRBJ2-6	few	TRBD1	CASTPARTGVSGANVLTF	TGTGCCAGCACCCCGGCCCGGACAGGAGTCTCTGGGGCCAACGTCCTGACTTTC
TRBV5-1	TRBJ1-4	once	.	CASSRGGIGEKLFF	TGCGCCAGCAGCCGCGGGGGGATAGGTGAAAAACTGTTTTTT
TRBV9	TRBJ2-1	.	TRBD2	CASSVGASGNNEQFF	TGTGCCAGCAGCGTAGGGGCTAGCGGGAACAATGAGCAGTTCTTC
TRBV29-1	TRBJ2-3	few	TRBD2	CSVSKTSGINTQYF	TGCAGCGTTTCCAAGACTAGCGGGATAAATACGCAGTATTTT
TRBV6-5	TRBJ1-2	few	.	CASSNGGRVGYTF	TGTGCCAGCAGTAACGGGGGACGGGTCGGCTACACCTTC
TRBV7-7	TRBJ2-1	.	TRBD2	CASSLSLAGGSSYNEQFF	TGTGCCAGCAGCTTATCGCTAGCGGGAGGAAGCTCCTACAATGAGCAGTTCTTC
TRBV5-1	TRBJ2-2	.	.	CASSPRAGENTGELFF	TGCGCCAGCAGCCCCCGGGCAGGAGAGAACACCGGGGAGCTGTTTTTT
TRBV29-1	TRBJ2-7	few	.	CSVRGAEQYF	TGCAGCGTTCGAGGAGCCGAGCAGTACTTC
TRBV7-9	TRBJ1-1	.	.	CASSLAVAEAFF	TGTGCCAGCAGCTTAGCTGTTGCTGAAGCTTTCTTT
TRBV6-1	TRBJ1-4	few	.	CASRPSGGSNEKLFF	TGTGCCAGCAGGCCGTCGGGGGGGTCTAATGAAAAACTGTTTTTT
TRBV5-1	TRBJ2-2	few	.	CASSLVTALANTGELFF	TGCGCCAGCAGCTTGGTAACAGCTCTCGCGAACACCGGGGAGCTGTTTTTT